This entry describes one T cell receptor beta chain. Only in-frame clones appear in the TCRdb table, and some are missing; sequencing was by immunoSEQ multiplex PCR. The data contain tens of thousands of clones, around 84% of them singletons. This specimen belongs to a study of blood T cell repertoires in COVID-19. Study as a whole: Material from acute and convalescent COVID-19 was sourced from the United States, Italy and Spain. From T cells, B-cell-depleted T cells, or PBMCs came the material, which was cDNA or gDNA.

The sequenced sample consisted of peripheral blood. The sequence was collected from a man aged 60-69 years with acute or convalescent COVID-19.

The CDR3 here is CASSHDTGAAKNIQYF. CDR3 nucleotide sequence: TGCGCCAGCAGCCATGATACAGGGGCGGCCAAAAACATTCAGTACTTC. The rearrangement uses TRBV4-3 and TRBJ2-4; 7 bases match TRBD1. The V gene's germline CDR1 is LGHNA and CDR2 YSLEER. Trimming cost V 3 bases and J 1 base; bases outside gene matches: 6. CDR3 length equals 16 residues.